Listed here are 29 T cell receptor beta chains from one sample, sequenced in a study of vaccination and CD4 T cells after COVID-19 (dated by TCRdb to the early 2020s). Read against the paper, the sample's treatment or condition label means: roughly ten-day PBMC culture with coronavirus spike peptide pools or control peptides (ViraFEST assay). The protocol used for the library was PCR. This sample was sequenced with an Illumina iSeq 100. DNA from cultured CD4+ T cells was subjected to TCR sequencing with the Oncomine TCR Beta short-read assay at the Johns Hopkins FTIC core. TCRdb ran its own pipeline on the public reads, namely fastp trimming at Q25 and MiXCR clone calling, and kept in-frame beta chains. Rows with one shared CDR3 protein collapse into an entry with the most common genes and DNA. The sample table shows around 19,000 distinct CDR3 sequences, and around 45% are seen once. Around 7.7% of the sample goes to the ten largest clones.

The antigens of these receptors remain unknown. The sequencing here drew on CD4+ T cells from blood, cultured in vitro, taken after SARS-CoV-2 vaccination. Source of these receptors: a human donor who had recovered from COVID-19.

This clonotype was counted a few times. The chain has TRBV7-8 and TRBJ1-6; tentatively, D is TRBD1 (6 bases). V was shortened by 5 bases and J by 8 bases, with 13 bases between the two germline ends. The length of the CDR3 is 14 residues. Germline assignment: CDR1 SGHVS and CDR2 FQNEAQ. CDR3 DNA sequence: TGTGCCAGCAGCCCATCACAGGGTTATTCACCCCTCCACTTT. Translating gives CASSPSQGYSPLHF.

V usage is TRBV12-3 or TRBV12-4 and J usage is TRBJ1-1; D is ambiguous. Trimming removed 2 bases from V and 4 bases from J, with 11 bases in between. There are 14 residues in the CDR3. The CDR3 reads CASSLSGVSTEAFF. CDR3 nucleotides: TGTGCCAGCAGTTTAAGTGGGGTAAGCACTGAAGCTTTCTTT.

This clonotype was picked up a small number of times. The chain links TRBV5-4 to TRBJ1-5; a possible D gene is TRBD1 (5 bases). Germline loops: CDR1 SGHNT, CDR2 YYREEE (reference sequence). The CDR3 totals 16 residues. V lost 3 bases to trimming and J lost 4 bases, with 17 bases between them. CDR3 DNA sequence: TGTGCCAGCAGCTGGGGACCACGAGGCGGAAATCAGCCCCAGCATTTT. Translation gives CASSWGPRGGNQPQHF.

V is TRBV28 and J is TRBJ2-3, with TRBD1 identical over 10 bases. V lost 5 bases to trimming and J lost 2 bases; unmatched junction nucleotides: 4. The CDR3 is made up of 15 amino acids. CDR1 is MDHEN, CDR2 SYDVKM, per germline. The CDR3 bases are TGTGCCAGCAGTGAGGGACAGGGGTACACAGATACGCAGTATTTT. This sequence encodes CASSEGQGYTDTQYF.

This clonotype was seen a handful of times. The chain couples TRBV7-2 to TRBJ2-3; the D is unclear. The CDR3 consists of 13 residues. In germline, CDR1 is SGHTA, CDR2 FQGNSA. V was shortened by 5 bases and J by 3 bases, with 9 bases between the two germline ends. The CDR3 coding sequence is TGTGCCAGCAGCCTCTCCGGGACAGATACGCAGTATTTT. It translates to CASSLSGTDTQYF.

This clonotype was observed a handful of times. The V call is TRBV20-1, the J call TRBJ1-5; 8 nucleotides match TRBD1. J lost 6 bases, V lost 5 bases, and 6 bases had no gene match. The CDR3 is made up of 13 amino acids. The V gene's germline CDR1 is DFQATT and CDR2 SNEGSKA (reference sequence). The DNA of the CDR3 is TGCAGTGCTCGCGACAGGGGAAGTCAGCCCCAGCATTTT. It codes for CSARDRGSQPQHF.

The genes are TRBV6-1 and TRBJ2-2; TRBD2 matches at 8 bases. The CDR3 is made up of 16 amino acids. Trimming cost V 5 bases and J 5 bases; bases outside gene matches: 10. Germline V lookup: CDR1 MNHNS, CDR2 SASEGT. The chain's CDR3 is CASSPIAGGGTGELFF. The CDR3 DNA reads TGTGCCAGCAGTCCAATCGCGGGAGGTGGAACCGGGGAGCTGTTTTTT.

CDR3 protein: CASITPSSYEQYF. The CDR3 nucleotides read TGCGCCAGCATTACACCTAGCTCCTACGAGCAGTACTTC. The chain joins TRBV10-2 to TRBJ2-7; no clear D. CDR1 and CDR2 (germline): WSHSY, SAAADI. With 7 bases removed from V and 0 bases from J, the gap between germline ends came to 10 bases. This CDR3 spans 13 amino acids.

The genes are TRBV7-2 and TRBJ1-2; D not certain. There are 14 residues in the CDR3. From germline, CDR1 is SGHTA and CDR2 FQGNSA. Trimming pared 4 bases from V and 4 bases from J, leaving 13 bases between. CDR3 residues: CASSSERAAYGYTF. CDR3 coding DNA: TGTGCCAGCAGCTCGGAACGGGCGGCCTATGGCTACACCTTC.

This clonotype has more than one count but fewer than ten. This sequence joins TRBV7-2 and TRBJ1-6; the D gene is possibly TRBD1 (6 bases). V lost 10 bases and J lost 5, with 18 bases in between. CDR3 size: 15 residues. The V gene's germline CDR1 is SGHTA and CDR2 FQGNSA. The CDR3 coding sequence is TGTGCCATTAAACTAGGGGGTCTACATAATTCACCCCTCCACTTT. The encoded protein is CAIKLGGLHNSPLHF.

The genes are TRBV11-3 and TRBJ2-5; tentative D call: TRBD2 (6 bases). Trimming cost V 2 bases and J 4 bases, with 14 bases left between them. Germline CDR1 and CDR2: SGHNT and YENEEA. The CDR3 runs to 15 residues. CDR3 sequence: CASSLNEEGPETQYF. The CDR3 region has the DNA TGTGCCAGCAGCTTAAACGAGGAGGGACCAGAGACCCAGTACTTC. The variable domain in full, with the rest retrieved from reference TRBV11-3 and TRBJ2-5, is EAGVVQSPRYKIIEKKQPVAFWCNPISGHNTLYWYLQNLGQGPELLIRYENEEAVDDSQLPKDRFSAERLKGVDSTLKIQPAELGDSAVYLCASSLNEEGPETQYFGPGTRLLVL.

This clonotype has only a few counts. V usage is TRBV20-1 and J usage is TRBJ2-7; 8 bases agree with TRBD1. Looked up from germline, CDR1 is DFQATT and CDR2 is SNEGSKA (reference sequence). After removal of 0 bases from V and 4 bases from J, the junction contained 8 bases not matched to a gene. The CDR3 sequence is 15 residues long. The CDR3 DNA reads TGCAGTGCTAGAGATCTCGGACAGGGAGTTTACGAGCAGTACTTC. It codes for CSARDLGQGVYEQYF.

The J gene is TRBJ1-1, the V gene TRBV20-1; D call uncertain. The V end lost 1 base, the J end lost 7 bases, and 4 bases lay between the germline ends. Germline V CDR1 and CDR2: DFQATT, SNEGSKA (reference sequence). The length of the CDR3 is 10 residues. CDR3 residues: CSARAIEAFF. The CDR3 DNA reads as TGCAGTGCTAGAGCTATTGAAGCTTTCTTT.

This clonotype has just a few counts. This rearrangement joins TRBV6-2 or TRBV6-3 to TRBJ1-2; D is possibly TRBD1 (5 bases). CDR3 length equals 12 residues. V shed 2 bases and J shed 6 bases, with 7 bases lying between them. Germline CDR1 and CDR2: MNHEY and SVGEGT. The CDR3 DNA follows: TGTGCCAGCAGTTACATAGGGGATGGCTACACCTTC. It yields the protein CASSYIGDGYTF.

This chain links TRBV11-3 with TRBJ2-3; D not resolved. Germline loops: CDR1 SGHNT, CDR2 YENEEA. The CDR3 length is 13 residues. V was shortened by 1 base and J by 6 bases, with 8 bases between the two germline ends. The CDR3 protein is CASSLVSGDTQYF. The CDR3, as DNA: TGTGCCAGCAGCTTAGTCTCTGGGGATACGCAGTATTTT. Together with reference TRBV11-3 and TRBJ2-3, the CDR3 gives the full variable domain: EAGVVQSPRYKIIEKKQPVAFWCNPISGHNTLYWYLQNLGQGPELLIRYENEEAVDDSQLPKDRFSAERLKGVDSTLKIQPAELGDSAVYLCASSLVSGDTQYFGPGTRLTVL.

The rearrangement joins TRBV6-1 to TRBJ1-1, with TRBD1 as a possible D gene (6 bases). The CDR3 is 12 amino acids. The V gene's germline CDR1 is MNHNS and CDR2 SASEGT. The V gene lost 10 bases and the J gene lost 7 bases, with 16 bases spanning the gap. In DNA form, the CDR3 reads TGTGCCACCCGAGAGGGGGTAGGTGAAGCTTTCTTT. Its protein is CATREGVGEAFF.

The table lists this clonotype with a few counts. V usage is TRBV7-2 and J usage is TRBJ2-5; TRBD1 matches at 8 bases. This CDR3 is 13 amino acids long. V gave up 9 bases and J gave up 5 bases; unmatched junction bases: 8. Germline V CDR1 and CDR2: SGHTA, FQGNSA. Here the CDR3 reads CARDRARRETQYF. The CDR3 nucleotides are TGTGCCAGGGACAGGGCACGTAGGGAGACCCAGTACTTC.

The chain carries TRBV6-1 and TRBJ2-7; the match to TRBD2 covers 13 bases. The CDR3 length is 17 residues. The V and J ends lost 4 bases and 0 bases, in that order; junction bases with no gene match: 6. Germline CDR1 MNHNS, CDR2 SASEGT. CDR3 nucleotides: TGTGCCAGCAGTGCCGGGACTAGCGGGGTCAGCTCCTACGAGCAGTACTTC. This encodes CASSAGTSGVSSYEQYF.

This clonotype was observed a handful of times. The chain's CDR3 is CASSYRGLSNQPQHF. The CDR3 DNA reads TGTGCCAGCAGTTACCGGGGGCTGAGCAATCAGCCCCAGCATTTT. The rearrangement joins TRBV6-5 to TRBJ1-5; D may be TRBD1 (6 bases). V was shortened by 2 bases and J by 1 base, with 9 bases between the two germline ends. Germline V gene data show CDR1 as MNHEY and CDR2 as SVGAGI. CDR3 size: 15 residues.

This clonotype was counted a few times. The chain links TRBV7-2 to TRBJ1-5, with D uncertain. In germline, CDR1 is SGHTA, CDR2 FQGNSA. The length of the CDR3 is 15 residues. V was trimmed by 0 bases and J by 4 bases, leaving 10 bases between them. The CDR3 protein is CASSLAGLENQPQHF. The CDR3 DNA is TGTGCCAGCAGCTTAGCAGGCCTAGAGAATCAGCCCCAGCATTTT.

In its sample, this clonotype was seen a few times. This rearrangement joins TRBV7-9 to TRBJ2-7; 8 positions match TRBD1. Per germline, CDR1 SEHNR and CDR2 FQNEAQ (reference sequence). This CDR3 region has 14 residues. Trimming removed 6 bases from V and 2 bases from J; junction bases left unmatched: 6. The DNA of the CDR3 is TGTGCCAGCAGTCCCGGGACAGGAACCTACGAGCAGTACTTC. Its translation is CASSPGTGTYEQYF.

The chain is built from TRBV27 and TRBJ1-1, with 10 bases aligning to TRBD1. CDR1 is MNHEY and CDR2 is SMNVEV in the germline V gene (reference sequence). V lost 5 bases, J lost 4 bases, and 10 bases stayed unmatched. The CDR3 is 16 residues long. The CDR3 region is CASSPRDRGDGTEAFF. CDR3 sequence (DNA): TGTGCCAGCAGTCCTCGGGACAGGGGAGACGGCACTGAAGCTTTCTTT.

The genes are TRBV11-3 and TRBJ2-7; TRBD2 is a possible D gene (6 bases). Trimming removed 4 bases at V and 4 bases at J, with 23 bases between. This CDR3 contains 17 residues. Germline loops: CDR1 SGHNT, CDR2 YENEEA. CDR3 in amino acids: CASSWRGMQGREYEQYF. The DNA of the CDR3 is TGTGCCAGCAGCTGGCGGGGAATGCAGGGACGAGAATACGAGCAGTACTTC. Combining the CDR3 with reference TRBV11-3 and TRBJ2-7 gives the whole variable domain EAGVVQSPRYKIIEKKQPVAFWCNPISGHNTLYWYLQNLGQGPELLIRYENEEAVDDSQLPKDRFSAERLKGVDSTLKIQPAELGDSAVYLCASSWRGMQGREYEQYFGPGTRLTVT.

This clonotype occurred once. V usage is TRBV30 and J usage is TRBJ2-5; 7 positions match TRBD2. Trimming cost V 5 bases and J 10 bases; bases outside gene matches: 13. The CDR3 has 13 residues. Germline assignment: CDR1 GTSNPN and CDR2 SVGIG (reference sequence). The CDR3 DNA sequence: TGTGCCTGGGGTACCAACCGGGGCGGGAGCCAGTACTTC. This gives the protein CAWGTNRGGSQYF.

V usage is TRBV20-1 and J usage is TRBJ1-1; TRBD1 matches 7 bases. The CDR3 is 12 amino acids. Germline V gene lookup returns CDR1 DFQATT and CDR2 SNEGSKA (reference sequence). The V and J ends lost 6 bases and 7 bases, in that order; junction bases with no gene match: 8. CDR3 amino acids: CSAPGQDDEAFF. CDR3 coding DNA: TGCAGTGCGCCCGGACAGGATGATGAAGCTTTCTTT.

The chain employs TRBV20-1 and TRBJ2-7, with D unclear. Germline V gene sequence: CDR1 DFQATT, CDR2 SNEGSKA (reference sequence). Trimming stripped 6 bases from V and 0 bases from J, with 12 bases between. The CDR3 is made up of 13 amino acids. The CDR3 DNA reads as TGCAGTGCCAACTCTGGACCCTCCTACGAGCAGTACTTC. Protein product: CSANSGPSYEQYF.

The J gene is TRBJ1-2, the V gene TRBV5-6, with D possibly matching TRBD1 (5 bases). V dropped 1 base and J dropped 8 bases, with 18 bases sitting between them. The CDR3 consists of 15 residues. Germline V gene lookup returns CDR1 SGHDT and CDR2 YYEEEE. The CDR3 region is CASSLNRLGGMGYTF. The CDR3 DNA is TGTGCCAGCAGCTTGAACAGGCTGGGAGGGATGGGCTACACCTTC.

This clonotype was seen only a few times. The chain employs TRBV20-1 and TRBJ2-7, with D possibly matching TRBD2 (6 bases). Per the germline V gene, CDR1 is DFQATT and CDR2 is SNEGSKA (reference sequence). The ends were cut back, 6 bases at V and 0 bases at J, with 18 bases in the middle. The length of the CDR3 is 15 residues. The CDR3 DNA reads TGCAGTGCCAACCTTCCCGGGGGTCCCTCCTACGAGCAGTACTTC. This encodes CSANLPGGPSYEQYF.

V usage is TRBV28 and J usage is TRBJ1-2; the D gene is possibly TRBD1 (5 bases). The V and J ends lost 5 bases and 4 bases respectively, with 17 bases between them. The CDR3 extends over 15 amino acids. Looked up from germline, CDR1 is MDHEN and CDR2 is SYDVKM. CDR3 nucleotide sequence: TGTGCCAGCAGTGATCCCCGGGGGGGTTTCTATGGCTACACCTTC. It translates to CASSDPRGGFYGYTF.